This TCR beta chain appears in the sequencing data of a study of T cell changes during pregnancy in multiple sclerosis. CDR3 length: 18 residues. The junction had 14 bases not matched to a gene; V was cut back by 3 bases and J by 4 bases. The V gene's germline CDR1 is SGHAT and CDR2 FQNNGV. Clones were sequenced by immunoSEQ multiplex PCR, and TCRdb holds only the in-frame ones, with some missing. The repertoire consists of over 50,000 clones, with approximately 90% occurring once and the leading ten covering roughly 0.59%. This chain joins TRBV11-2 and TRBJ2-5; 10 nucleotides match TRBD1. The receptor's source is a female donor with multiple sclerosis, enrolled in a pregnancy study. Specimen: CD4+ T cells from peripheral blood mononuclear cells, collected after pregnancy. The CDR3, as DNA: TGTGCCAGCAGCTTCGGGTCGCTTTGGGACAGGGGACCAGAGACCCAGTACTTC. Its translation is CASSFGSLWDRGPETQYF.